The present TCR beta chain was sequenced within a study of CD8 T cells in Susac syndrome. V was clipped by 6 bases and J by 3 bases, with 14 bases between them. The CDR3 spans 14 residues. Study-wide findings and caveats: Regarding the TCR sequencing and HLA analysis, the study admitted that a relatively small number of individuals were involved.

The RNA input was roughly 0.45 to 1 ug, and it was reverse transcribed with random hexamers. TCRdb fed the immunoSEQ multiplex PCR reads into MiXCR, producing one record per CDR3 protein. The sample has around 150,000 distinct CDR3 sequences; about 93% are singletons. This clonotype was detected once. The target antigen is unknown. The rearrangement joins TRBV12-3 or TRBV12-4 to TRBJ1-1; D uncertain. The TCR sequence derives from a human donor in good health. Specimen: CD4+ T cells from PBMCs. The CDR3 is CASSQQGDYTEAFF. For the CDR3, the DNA is TGTGCCAGCAGCCAACAAGGAGATTACACTGAAGCTTTCTTT.